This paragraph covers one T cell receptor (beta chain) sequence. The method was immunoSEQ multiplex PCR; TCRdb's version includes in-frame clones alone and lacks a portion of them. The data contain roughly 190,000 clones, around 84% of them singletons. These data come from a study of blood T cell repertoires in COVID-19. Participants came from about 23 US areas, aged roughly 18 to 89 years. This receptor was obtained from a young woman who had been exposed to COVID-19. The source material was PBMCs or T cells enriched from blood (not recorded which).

The CDR3 DNA reads TGTGCCAGCAGTTTAACCGGGACAGAAGGAAACACCATATATTTT. Protein product: CASSLTGTEGNTIYF. This chain connects TRBV27 to TRBJ1-3; 7 nucleotides align to TRBD1. The V segment lost 2 bases and the J segment 4 bases; nucleotides outside the gene matches: 5. CDR3 length equals 15 residues. Germline V lookup: CDR1 MNHEY, CDR2 SMNVEV (reference sequence).